These T cell receptor beta chains were read from a single sample in a study of T cells in Graves' hyperthyroidism and ophthalmopathy. Using its own MiXCR run on the multiplex PCR reads, TCRdb lists one record per CDR3 protein. The repertoire holds a few hundred thousand distinct CDR3 sequences, with roughly an eighth as singletons. Input material: blood. The receptor set was obtained from a woman between 40 and 50 years old with Graves' ophthalmopathy. Each CDR3 is given with its conserved first and last residue. The D gene is left open where the match is weak. Clone sizes are given selectively: once, few, many, or a class where the clone is expanded.

>TRBV27|-|TRBJ2-1|many
TGTGCCAGCAGGGTTAGCGGCTATGAGCAGTTCTTC
CASRVSGYEQFF
>TRBV6-2/TRBV6-3|-|TRBJ2-3|many
TGTGCCAGCAGTTACGGTTGGGCCACGGAGGGGGTCACAGATACGCAGTATTTT
CASSYGWATEGVTDTQYF
>TRBV4-2|TRBD2|TRBJ2-7|-
TGTGCCAGCAGCCAATTTACTAGCGGGAGCTACGAGCAGTACTTC
CASSQFTSGSYEQYF
>TRBV12-3/TRBV12-4|TRBD2|TRBJ2-7|few
TGTGCCAGCAGTTATACTAGCGGGAGCCCCTGCGAGCAGTACTTC
CASSYTSGSPCEQYF
>TRBV12-3/TRBV12-4|-|TRBJ1-1|many
TGTGCCAGCAACCACAGGACTATCCTGATCACTGAAGCTTTCTTT
CASNHRTILITEAFF
>TRBV27|TRBD2|TRBJ2-5|many
TGTGCCAGCAGTTTCAGTCGTAGCGGGATTGAGACCCAGTACTTC
CASSFSRSGIETQYF
>TRBV28|TRBD1|TRBJ1-3|many
TGTGCCAGCAGTTCAACAGGGGGCTCTGGAAACACCATATATTTT
CASSSTGGSGNTIYF
>TRBV3-1|-|TRBJ1-6|-
TGTGCCAGCAGCCAAGGGGGGGTAATGGGGAGATATAATTCACCCCTCCACTTT
CASSQGGVMGRYNSPLHF
>TRBV5-6|TRBD1|TRBJ2-2|few
TGTGCCAGCAGCTTGCTGGACAGGGGGCTGTACGGGGAGCTGTTTTTT
CASSLLDRGLYGELFF
>TRBV20-1|TRBD2|TRBJ2-1|few
TGCAGTGCTAGAGATAGGGCTAGCGGTGCCTACAATGAGCAGTTCTTC
CSARDRASGAYNEQFF
>TRBV29-1|-|TRBJ1-2|many
TGCAGCGTTGAAGATTCTGGGGACGGCTACACCTTC
CSVEDSGDGYTF
>TRBV11-2|-|TRBJ1-3|few
TGTGCCAGCAGCTTAGATTCGAGCTCTGGAAACACCATATATTTT
CASSLDSSSGNTIYF
>TRBV20-1|TRBD1|TRBJ1-6|-
TGCAGTGCGGCCGGGACAGGTGGCCCCAATTCACCCCTCCACTTT
CSAAGTGGPNSPLHF
>TRBV5-1|-|TRBJ1-4|-
TGCGCCAGCAGCGTAGGCCTACTGGGCACCGATGAAAAACTGTTTTTT
CASSVGLLGTDEKLFF
>TRBV6-1|-|TRBJ1-5|many
TGTGCCAGCAGTGAAGCGGGCCACAACAGATGGTACCAGCCCCAGCATTTT
CASSEAGHNRWYQPQHF
>TRBV5-4|TRBD2|TRBJ2-2|few
TGTGCCAGCAGCTTGAGTCTAGCGGGGACCGGGGAGCTGTTTTTT
CASSLSLAGTGELFF
>TRBV6-1|-|TRBJ1-2|many
TGTGCCAGCAGTGCGGTGACAGGAATCTATGGCTACACCTTC
CASSAVTGIYGYTF
>TRBV27|TRBD2|TRBJ2-7|many
TGTGCCAGCAGTTTATCGGGTGACGGGAGGGGAGAGCAGTACTTC
CASSLSGDGRGEQYF
>TRBV2|TRBD1|TRBJ2-3|many
TGTGCCAGCAAACAAAACCAGGGGGCCACTAGCACAGATACGCAGTATTTT
CASKQNQGATSTDTQYF
>TRBV20-1|-|TRBJ2-3|many
TGCAGTGCAGAGGTGGGAGCAGATACGCAGTATTTT
CSAEVGADTQYF
>TRBV12-5|TRBD1|TRBJ1-1|many
TGTGCTAGTGGCTCCAGGGACAGGCGGAATTTCACTGAAGCTTTCTTT
CASGSRDRRNFTEAFF
>TRBV6-1|-|TRBJ1-4|many
TGTGCCAGCAGTTATGGCTTTGGCAACCCCGGCGAAAAACTGTTTTTT
CASSYGFGNPGEKLFF
>TRBV20-1|-|TRBJ2-7|few
TGCAGTGCGCCCCGCGACCAATGGACAGACGAGCAGTACTTC
CSAPRDQWTDEQYF
>TRBV2|TRBD1|TRBJ2-3|many
TGTGCCACCTCCGGACAGGGTAAAAGAGATACGCAGTATTTT
CATSGQGKRDTQYF
>TRBV12-3/TRBV12-4|-|TRBJ2-4|many
TGTGCCAGCAGCCACTCAGGTCTTTCGCAAAACATTCAGTACTTC
CASSHSGLSQNIQYF
>TRBV28|-|TRBJ1-1|many
TGTGCCAGCAGTCCTGGGTATCTGATCCCTGAAGCTTTCTTT
CASSPGYLIPEAFF
>TRBV19|-|TRBJ1-6|few
TGTGCCAGTAGTGCCTCAGGGGTTGAGAATTCACCCCTCCACTTT
CASSASGVENSPLHF
>TRBV7-9|TRBD1|TRBJ1-1|many
TGTGCCAGCAGCTTGAGGACAGGGGGCGCGAACACTGAAGCTTTCTTT
CASSLRTGGANTEAFF
>TRBV9|-|TRBJ1-1|few
TGTGCCAGCAGCGTGATCACAGGGCAGGGGACTGAAGCTTTCTTT
CASSVITGQGTEAFF
>TRBV20-1|TRBD2|TRBJ2-1|many
TGCAGTGCTGATTCTCGGGGGGGCCAGCAGTTCTTC
CSADSRGGQQFF